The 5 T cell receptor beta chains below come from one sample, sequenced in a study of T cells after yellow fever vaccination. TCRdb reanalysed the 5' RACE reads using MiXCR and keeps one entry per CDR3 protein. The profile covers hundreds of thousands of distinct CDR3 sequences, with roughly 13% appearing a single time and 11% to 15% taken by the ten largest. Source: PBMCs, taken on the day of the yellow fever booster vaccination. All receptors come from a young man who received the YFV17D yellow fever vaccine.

The CDR3 DNA follows: TGTGCCAGCAGTTCGACTCGATACAATGAGCAGTTCTTC. Translation gives CASSSTRYNEQFF. The chain is built from TRBV12-3 or TRBV12-4 and TRBJ2-1; D is undetermined. The ends were cut back, 4 bases at V and 4 bases at J, with 8 bases in the middle. The CDR3 sequence is 13 residues long.

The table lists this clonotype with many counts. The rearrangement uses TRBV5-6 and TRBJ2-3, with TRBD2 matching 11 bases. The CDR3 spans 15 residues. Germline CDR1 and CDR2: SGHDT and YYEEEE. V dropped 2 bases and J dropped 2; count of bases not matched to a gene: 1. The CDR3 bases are TGTGCCAGCAGCTTACTAGCGGGGGACACAGATACGCAGTATTTT. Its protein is CASSLLAGDTDTQYF.

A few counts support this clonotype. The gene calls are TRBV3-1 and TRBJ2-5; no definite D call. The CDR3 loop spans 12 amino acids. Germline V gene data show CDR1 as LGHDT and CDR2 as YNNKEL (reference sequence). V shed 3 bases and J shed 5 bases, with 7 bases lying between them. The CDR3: CASSHVQETQYF. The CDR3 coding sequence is TGTGCCAGCAGCCACGTACAGGAGACCCAGTACTTC.

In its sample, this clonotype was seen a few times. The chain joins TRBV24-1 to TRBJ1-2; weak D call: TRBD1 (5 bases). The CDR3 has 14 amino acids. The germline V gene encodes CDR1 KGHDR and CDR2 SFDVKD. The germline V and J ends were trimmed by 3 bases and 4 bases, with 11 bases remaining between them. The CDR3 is CATSDPGEIYGYTF. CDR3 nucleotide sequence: TGTGCCACCAGTGATCCGGGGGAGATCTATGGCTACACCTTC.

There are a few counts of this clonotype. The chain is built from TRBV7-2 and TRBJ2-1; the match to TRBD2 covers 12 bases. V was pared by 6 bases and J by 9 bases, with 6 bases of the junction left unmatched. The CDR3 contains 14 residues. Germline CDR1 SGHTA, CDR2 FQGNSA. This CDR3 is CASRSGLAGTEQFF. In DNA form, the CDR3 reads TGTGCCAGCAGATCCGGACTAGCGGGAACTGAGCAGTTCTTC.